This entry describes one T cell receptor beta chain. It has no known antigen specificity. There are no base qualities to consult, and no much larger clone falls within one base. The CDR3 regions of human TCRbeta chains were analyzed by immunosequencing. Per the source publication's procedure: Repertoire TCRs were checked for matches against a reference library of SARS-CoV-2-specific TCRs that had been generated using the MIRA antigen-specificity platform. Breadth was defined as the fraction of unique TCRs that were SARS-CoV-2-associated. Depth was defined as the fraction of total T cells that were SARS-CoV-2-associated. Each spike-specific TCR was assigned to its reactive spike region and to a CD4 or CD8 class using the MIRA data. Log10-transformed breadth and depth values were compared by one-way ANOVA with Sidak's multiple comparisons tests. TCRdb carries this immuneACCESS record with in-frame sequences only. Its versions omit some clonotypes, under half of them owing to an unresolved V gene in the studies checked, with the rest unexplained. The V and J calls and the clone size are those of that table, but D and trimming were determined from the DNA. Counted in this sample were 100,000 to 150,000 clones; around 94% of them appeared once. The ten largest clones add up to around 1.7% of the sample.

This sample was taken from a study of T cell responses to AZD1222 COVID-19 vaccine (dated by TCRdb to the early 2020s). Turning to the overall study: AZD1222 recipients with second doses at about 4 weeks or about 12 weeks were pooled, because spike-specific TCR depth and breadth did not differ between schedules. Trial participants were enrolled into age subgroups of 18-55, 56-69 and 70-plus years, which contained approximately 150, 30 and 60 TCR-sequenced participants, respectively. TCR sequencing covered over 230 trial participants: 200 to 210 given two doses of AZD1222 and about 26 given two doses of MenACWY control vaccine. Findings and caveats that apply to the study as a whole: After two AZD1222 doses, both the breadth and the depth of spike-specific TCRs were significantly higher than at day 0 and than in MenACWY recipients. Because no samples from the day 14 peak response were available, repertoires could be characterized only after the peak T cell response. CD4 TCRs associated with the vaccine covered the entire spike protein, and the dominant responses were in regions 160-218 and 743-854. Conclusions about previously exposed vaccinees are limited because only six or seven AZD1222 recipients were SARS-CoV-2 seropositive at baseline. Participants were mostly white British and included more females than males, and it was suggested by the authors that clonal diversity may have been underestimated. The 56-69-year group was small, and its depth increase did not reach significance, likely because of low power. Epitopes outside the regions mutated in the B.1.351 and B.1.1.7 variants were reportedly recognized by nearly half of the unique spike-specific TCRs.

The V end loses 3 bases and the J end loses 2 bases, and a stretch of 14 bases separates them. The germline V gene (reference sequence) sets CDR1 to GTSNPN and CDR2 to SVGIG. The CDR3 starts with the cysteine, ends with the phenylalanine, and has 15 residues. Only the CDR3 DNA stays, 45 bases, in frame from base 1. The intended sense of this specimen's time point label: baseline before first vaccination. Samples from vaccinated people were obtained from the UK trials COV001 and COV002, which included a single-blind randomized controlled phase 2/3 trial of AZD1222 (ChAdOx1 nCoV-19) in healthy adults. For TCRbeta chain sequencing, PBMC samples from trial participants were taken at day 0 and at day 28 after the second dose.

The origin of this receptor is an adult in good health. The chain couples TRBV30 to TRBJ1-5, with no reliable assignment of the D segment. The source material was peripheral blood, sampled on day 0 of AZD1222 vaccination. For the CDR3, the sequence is CAWSDRLGGNQPQHF. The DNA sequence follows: TGTGCCTGGAGCGATAGACTTGGGGGCAATCAGCCCCAGCATTTT.